One sample yielded the 7 T cell receptor beta chains listed below, sequenced in a study of technical replicates of blood from four donors. TCRdb's copy holds only in-frame clones and misses some; the assay was immunoSEQ multiplex PCR. The table has tens of thousands of clones, just over 95% seen once; the top ten hold 0.2%. Sequencing input: T cells isolated from PBMCs. These receptors were obtained from a human donor in good health.

The gene calls are TRBV6-4 and TRBJ2-3, with a possible D match to TRBD1 (5 bases). CDR1 and CDR2 from the germline V gene are MRHNA and SNTAGT. The CDR3 length is 14 residues. V dropped 4 bases and J dropped 1 base, with 9 bases sitting between them. The CDR3 nucleotides are TGTGCCAGCAGTGCTTTACAGGGCACAGATACGCAGTATTTT. This encodes CASSALQGTDTQYF.

This sequence joins TRBV9 and TRBJ2-7; perhaps TRBD2 as D (6 bases). This CDR3 has 12 amino acids. Germline V gene sequence: CDR1 SGDLS, CDR2 YYNGEE. Trimming cost V 7 bases and J 2 bases, with 10 bases left between them. In DNA, the CDR3 is TGTGCCAGCCGGAGGGAACCCTACGAGCAGTACTTC. It yields the protein CASRREPYEQYF.

The V gene is TRBV7-9, the J gene TRBJ1-5, with D unresolved. Trimming stripped 1 base from V and 2 bases from J, with 15 bases between. This CDR3 comprises 17 residues. CDR1 is SEHNR and CDR2 is FQNEAQ in the germline V gene (reference sequence). DNA for the CDR3: TGTGCCAGCAGCTTAGATTGGGAGCCGGAGGGCAATCAGCCCCAGCATTTT. Translating gives CASSLDWEPEGNQPQHF. The whole variable domain, remainder taken from reference TRBV7-9 and TRBJ1-5, is DTGVSQNPRHKITKRGQNVTFRCDPISEHNRLYWYRQTLGQGPEFLTYFQNEAQLEKSRLLSDRFSAERPKGSFSTLEIQRTEQGDSAMYLCASSLDWEPEGNQPQHFGDGTRLSIL.

The chain links TRBV6-6 to TRBJ2-7, with 12 bases identical to TRBD1. The V segment lost 5 bases and the J segment 6 bases; nucleotides outside the gene matches: 8. The CDR3 length is 15 residues. Germline CDR1 MNHNY, CDR2 SVGAGI (reference sequence). CDR3 in amino acids: CASSGVGTGGGEQYF. CDR3 sequence (DNA): TGTGCCAGCAGTGGGGTAGGGACAGGGGGCGGCGAGCAGTACTTC.

The gene calls are TRBV7-9 and TRBJ2-2; TRBD1 matches 7 bases. Germline-derived CDR1 and CDR2 are SEHNR and FQNEAQ (reference sequence). Unmatched junction bases numbered 7, after V lost 0 bases and J lost 3 bases. The CDR3 has 17 residues. The CDR3, as DNA: TGTGCCAGCAGCTTAGCGCGCGACAGGGTATACACCGGGGAGCTGTTTTTT. Protein product: CASSLARDRVYTGELFF.

The CDR3 coding sequence is TGCGCCAGCAGCCAAGACGGGTTCGGGGGAAAACTGTTTTTT. Protein: CASSQDGFGGKLFF. The chain uses TRBV4-1 and TRBJ1-4; tentative D call: TRBD1 (5 bases). This CDR3 has 14 amino acids. V was pared by 0 bases and J by 10 bases, with 12 bases between. The V gene's germline CDR1 is MGHRA and CDR2 YSYEKL.

J is TRBJ2-1 and V is TRBV4-1, with 7 nucleotides matching TRBD2. With 4 bases clipped from V and 3 bases from J, the junction kept 12 bases outside the gene matches. CDR1 and CDR2 (germline): MGHRA, YSYEKL. This CDR3 comprises 17 residues. CDR3 region: CASSLPPGSGNYNEQFF. For the CDR3, the DNA is TGCGCCAGCAGCCTCCCCCCTGGGAGCGGGAACTACAATGAGCAGTTCTTC.